The clone carrying this TCR beta chain occurred a few times. Its antigen is undetermined. This sample is part of a study of beta chain features in type 1 diabetes. Study information: The samples had more than 95 million sorted cells examined in all.

Germline lookup yields CDR1 MDHEN and CDR2 SYDVKM. The CDR3 has 13 amino acids. V was pared by 2 bases and J by 4 bases, with 9 bases between. Sorting with CD45RO/CCR7/CD25/CD127/CD95/CD27 yielded naive, central memory, regulatory and stem-like memory CD4+ cells. Reverse transcription of all isolated RNA meant that expressed TCRB transcripts were sequenced. Regulatory, naive and central memory T cell samples averaged around 3.5 million reads. The protocol was immunoSEQ multiplex PCR, while the TCRdb copy is restricted to in-frame clones and leaves out a portion. This table has about 300,000 clones, approximately 12% appearing once. Whole-study findings and limits: Type 1 diabetes patients had fewer VDJ junction insertions and more deletions. Moderate but significant shortening of TCRB CDR3s was recorded in all four CD4+ subsets from Type 1 diabetes patients.

This clonotype was sampled from a woman between 18 and 29 years old with type 1 diabetes. The chain links TRBV28 to TRBJ2-7; D gene unclear. Source material: naive CD4+ T cells from blood. The CDR3 DNA is TGTGCCAGCAGTTTAACCCTCGGGTACGAGCAGTACTTC. Translated: CASSLTLGYEQYF.